Listed below are T cell receptor beta chains from one sample, sequenced in a study of blood T cell repertoires in COVID-19. Data came from immunoSEQ multiplex PCR; TCRdb stores just in-frame clones and leaves some out. The table shows 130,000 or so clones, with more than 75% occurring only once. The sequenced sample consisted of peripheral blood. The receptors derive from a man aged 70-80 years with active COVID-19. CDR3s include the opening cysteine and the closing phenylalanine or tryptophan. Each record gives: V gene, clone size, D gene, J gene, CDR3 protein, CDR3 DNA. A D gene is named only where the DNA matches it firmly. Clone size is shown for a subset of rows, as once, few, many or a class of expanded clone.

>TRBV9|NA|TRBD2|TRBJ2-2
CASSVGDSGSRFGKLFF
TGTGCCAGCAGCGTAGGGGATAGCGGGAGTAGATTCGGAAAGCTGTTTTTT
>TRBV6-1|NA|TRBD1|TRBJ1-5
CASSGGQDPPLNQPQHF
TGTGCCAGCAGTGGCGGACAGGACCCCCCCCTCAATCAGCCCCAGCATTTT
>TRBV6-1|NA|NA|TRBJ2-1
CASSEVIPFF
TGTGCCAGCAGTGAAGTCATCCCGTTCTTC
>TRBV7-2|NA|NA|TRBJ2-7
CASSLAPLYSEQYF
TGTGCCAGCAGCTTAGCCCCTCTATACAGCGAGCAGTACTTC
>TRBV6-2/TRBV6-3|NA|TRBD1|TRBJ1-5
CASSRQGAGNQPQHF
TGTGCCAGCAGTCGACAGGGGGCGGGCAATCAGCCCCAGCATTTT
>TRBV19|NA|TRBD1|TRBJ2-3
CASSARDRGTDTQYF
TGTGCCAGTAGTGCCCGGGACAGGGGCACAGATACGCAGTATTTT
>TRBV7-6|NA|NA|TRBJ2-1
CASSLTDNEQFF
TGTGCCAGCAGCCTGACTGACAATGAGCAGTTCTTC
>TRBV4-2|NA|NA|TRBJ2-3
CASSHRVGGSTDTQYF
TGTGCCAGCAGCCATCGGGTAGGTGGGAGCACAGATACGCAGTATTTT
>TRBV5-1|NA|TRBD1|TRBJ2-5
CASSPGQGPGETQYF
TGCGCCAGCAGCCCGGGACAGGGACCGGGAGAGACCCAGTACTTC
>TRBV7-9|NA|TRBD2|TRBJ2-3
CASSSGTSGISFTDTQYF
TGTGCCAGCAGCTCGGGGACTAGCGGGATTTCCTTCACAGATACGCAGTATTTT
>TRBV27|NA|TRBD1|TRBJ2-7
CASRAGQGSYEQYF
TGTGCCAGCAGGGCGGGACAGGGGTCCTACGAGCAGTACTTC
>TRBV7-2|NA|NA|TRBJ2-3
CASSVSGLGTDTQYF
TGTGCCAGCAGCGTAAGCGGTCTCGGCACAGATACGCAGTATTTT
>TRBV2|many|TRBD1|TRBJ2-5
CASRQGPGETQYF
TGTGCCTCTAGACAGGGACCGGGAGAGACCCAGTACTTC
>TRBV28|NA|TRBD1|TRBJ1-2
CASSLGGTAIQGGYTF
TGTGCCAGCAGTTTAGGGGGGACAGCTATACAAGGGGGCTACACCTTC
>TRBV28|NA|NA|TRBJ2-7
CASSLPGTRNGEQYF
TGTGCCAGCAGTCTACCCGGGACTCGCAACGGCGAGCAGTACTTC
>TRBV5-1|NA|TRBD1|TRBJ1-5
CASTHPWRGRGQPQHF
TGCGCCAGCACTCACCCCTGGAGGGGGCGTGGTCAGCCCCAGCATTTT
>TRBV28|once|NA|TRBJ1-4
CASINRSPPIEEKLFF
TGTGCCAGCATCAACAGGTCTCCGCCGATTGAGGAAAAACTGTTTTTT
>TRBV4-2|NA|TRBD1|TRBJ1-5
CASSPDRGDQPQHF
TGTGCCAGCAGCCCCGACAGGGGGGATCAGCCCCAGCATTTT
>TRBV6-2/TRBV6-3|NA|TRBD1|TRBJ2-7
CASSHPDRGHEQYF
TGTGCCAGCAGTCACCCGGACAGGGGCCACGAGCAGTACTTC
>TRBV3-1/TRBV3-2|NA|NA|TRBJ2-7
CASSHSLPEGEQYF
TGTGCCAGCAGCCATTCTCTTCCTGAGGGTGAGCAGTACTTC
>TRBV3-1/TRBV3-2|NA|TRBD1|TRBJ1-2
CASSQPGQGLSDGYTF
TGTGCCAGCAGCCAACCCGGACAGGGTCTATCTGATGGCTACACCTTC
>TRBV4-1|few|NA|TRBJ1-3
CASSDGGASGNTIYF
TGCGCCAGCAGTGACGGAGGGGCTTCTGGAAACACCATATATTTT
>TRBV24-1|NA|NA|TRBJ1-3
CATSDSRRAGNTIYF
TGTGCCACCAGTGATTCCAGACGGGCTGGAAACACCATATATTTT
>TRBV28|NA|NA|TRBJ1-1
CASSLARSGLSNTEAFF
TGTGCCAGCAGTCTGGCGAGGTCTGGACTCTCGAACACTGAAGCTTTCTTT
>TRBV27|many|NA|TRBJ2-3
CASSTREIADTQYF
TGTGCCAGCAGTACCCGGGAGATCGCAGATACGCAGTATTTT
>TRBV11-2|once|NA|TRBJ2-7
CASSSIYEQYF
TGTGCCAGCAGCTCAATTTACGAGCAGTACTTC
>TRBV6-5|NA|TRBD1|TRBJ2-7
CASSSTGGLGEQYF
TGTGCCAGCAGTTCTACAGGGGGCCTTGGGGAGCAGTACTTC
>TRBV9|NA|TRBD1|TRBJ1-1
CASSVDGTGGNEAFF
TGTGCCAGCAGCGTAGATGGGACAGGGGGCAATGAAGCTTTCTTT
>TRBV5-1|NA|NA|TRBJ2-5
CASSLGFAGRETQYF
TGCGCCAGCAGCTTGGGATTTGCAGGGCGAGAGACCCAGTACTTC
>TRBV5-1|NA|NA|TRBJ2-3
CASSLAPSGTDTQYF
TGCGCCAGCAGCTTGGCCCCTAGCGGCACAGATACGCAGTATTTT
>TRBV6-5|NA|NA|TRBJ2-1
CASRQGPSSYNEQFF
TGTGCCAGCAGACAGGGCCCAAGCTCCTACAATGAGCAGTTCTTC
>TRBV7-3|NA|NA|TRBJ2-2
CASSFRVNTGELFF
TGTGCCAGCAGCTTCAGGGTTAACACCGGGGAGCTGTTTTTT
>TRBV4-2|NA|TRBD1|TRBJ1-6
CASSTTPRGSLGTPLHF
TGTGCCAGCAGCACTACCCCCAGGGGGTCGCTTGGGACACCCCTCCACTTT
>TRBV6-2/TRBV6-3|NA|NA|TRBJ1-1
CASSYNQGSTNTEAFF
TGTGCCAGCAGTTACAACCAGGGGAGCACGAACACTGAAGCTTTCTTT
>TRBV7-9|NA|NA|TRBJ2-7
CASSLGTATYEQYF
TGTGCCAGCAGCTTAGGGACAGCAACCTACGAGCAGTACTTC
>TRBV27|NA|TRBD2|TRBJ2-7
CASRGTSGRSRYEQYF
TGTGCCAGCCGCGGGACTAGCGGGAGAAGCCGCTACGAGCAGTACTTC
>TRBV27|NA|NA|TRBJ2-7
CASSSLYEQYF
TGTGCCAGCAGTTCCCTCTACGAGCAGTACTTC
>TRBV27|NA|TRBD1|TRBJ2-5
CASSQGQQETQYF
TGTGCCAGCAGTCAGGGACAGCAAGAGACCCAGTACTTC
>TRBV18|many|TRBD1|TRBJ1-4
CASSPSGQELSEKLFF
TGTGCCAGCTCACCATCTGGACAGGAACTTAGCGAAAAACTGTTTTTT
>TRBV19|NA|NA|TRBJ1-5
CASSRRDTGQPQHF
TGTGCCAGTAGTAGACGGGACACGGGTCAGCCCCAGCATTTT
>TRBV5-1|NA|NA|TRBJ2-7
CASSPSGTNTYEQYF
TGCGCCAGCAGTCCGTCCGGGACAAATACCTACGAGCAGTACTTC
>TRBV7-7|NA|NA|TRBJ1-4
CASSARGGTNEKLFF
TGTGCTAGCAGCGCCCGAGGGGGAACTAATGAAAAACTGTTTTTT
>TRBV2|NA|NA|TRBJ2-1
CATREGVGYRRREQFF
TGTGCCACCCGAGAGGGGGTAGGGTACAGGAGGCGTGAGCAGTTCTTC
>TRBV28|NA|TRBD2|TRBJ2-3
CASSLSKGGLGTDTQYF
TGTGCCAGCAGTTTATCAAAGGGGGGACTAGGGACAGATACGCAGTATTTT
>TRBV11-2|NA|TRBD1|TRBJ2-1
CASSLGTGPLGEQFF
TGTGCCAGCAGCTTAGGGACAGGTCCTCTCGGGGAGCAGTTCTTC
>TRBV29-1|NA|NA|TRBJ1-1
CSAERGTATEAFF
TGCAGCGCCGAGCGTGGGACTGCCACGGAAGCTTTCTTT
>TRBV7-2|NA|NA|TRBJ1-5
CASSPPGGNQPQHF
TGTGCCAGCAGCCCCCCGGGGGGAAATCAGCCCCAGCATTTT